The 17 T cell receptor beta chains presented below share a single source sample, sequenced in a study of shared clonotypes between healthy human individuals. Here immunoSEQ multiplex PCR was the method, and the copy in TCRdb shows in-frame clones only, minus some. Among over 2,000,000 clones, 93% were seen once, and the ten largest hold under 2%. The naive CD8 fraction comprised CD45RO-negative cells positively selected for CCR7 and excluded terminally differentiated effector memory CD45RA+ cells. Specimen: naive CD8+ T cells from PBMCs. These receptors were collected from a man aged 18 to 29 in good health. Some clones in this sample may be carry-over from other donors' samples.

The chain employs TRBV9 and TRBJ2-1; no definite D call. CDR3 length: 11 amino acids. CDR1 is SGDLS and CDR2 is YYNGEE in the germline V gene. V lost 4 bases and J 3 bases, leaving 2 bases between the germline ends. The CDR3 sequence: CASSLYNEQFF. In DNA form, the CDR3 reads TGTGCCAGCAGCCTCTACAATGAGCAGTTCTTC.

This sequence joins TRBV4-2 and TRBJ2-7; 11 nucleotides match TRBD2. This CDR3 spans 16 amino acids. Germline V lookup: CDR1 LGHNA, CDR2 YNFKEQ. V was pared by 3 bases and J by 1 base, with 5 bases of the junction left unmatched. CDR3 region: CASSQLAGGGSYEQYF. CDR3 DNA sequence: TGTGCCAGCAGCCAGTTAGCGGGAGGGGGTTCCTACGAGCAGTACTTC.

The chain is built from TRBV29-1 and TRBJ1-1; 7 bases agree with TRBD1. After removal of 8 bases from V and 7 bases from J, the junction contained 22 bases not matched to a gene. This CDR3 contains 16 residues. In germline, CDR1 is SQVTM, CDR2 ANQGSEA. Written as DNA, the CDR3 is TGCAGCCATAACCCCCGACAGGGCGAGACCCTCTTTGAAGCTTTCTTT. Its translation is CSHNPRQGETLFEAFF.

The V gene is TRBV5-1, the J gene TRBJ2-7, with a tentative D call TRBD1 (6 bases). This CDR3 has 15 amino acids. V lost 3 bases and J 3 bases, leaving 16 bases between the germline ends. Per germline, CDR1 SGHRS and CDR2 YFSETQ. CDR3 nucleotide sequence: TGCGCCAGCAGCTGGGACACCACGCCGGGCTACGAGCAGTACTTC. Translated: CASSWDTTPGYEQYF.

The chain is built from TRBV15 and TRBJ2-2; the D gene is possibly TRBD1 (5 bases). Trimming left V 1 base short and J 7 bases short, with 19 bases between. This CDR3 has 17 amino acids. Germline values: CDR1 LNHNV, CDR2 YYDKDF (reference sequence). CDR3 coding DNA: TGTGCCACCAGCAGAGCCTCCAGGACACCCGACGGCGGGGAGCTGTTTTTT. Its translation is CATSRASRTPDGGELFF.

The chain recombines TRBV27 with TRBJ2-3; D might be TRBD1 (6 bases). Trimming took off 6 bases at V and 11 bases at J, with 24 bases between the two ends. Germline-derived CDR1 and CDR2 are MNHEY and SMNVEV (reference sequence). The CDR3 loop spans 15 amino acids. CDR3 loop: CASRKDRTPGWGQYF. In DNA, the CDR3 is TGTGCCAGCAGGAAAGACAGGACCCCTGGGTGGGGGCAGTATTTT.

This chain joins TRBV7-8 and TRBJ2-5; no definite D call. The V end was cut by 3 bases, the J end by 1 base, with 15 bases between. The CDR3 runs 16 residues. CDR1 and CDR2 from the germline V gene are SGHVS and FQNEAQ. For the CDR3, the DNA is TGTGCCAGCAGCTTGCTAAACGGAGAGATCCAAGAGACCCAGTACTTC. Its translation: CASSLLNGEIQETQYF.

This chain joins TRBV10-3 and TRBJ1-2, with TRBD1 identical over 8 bases. The ends lost 10 bases at V and 0 bases at J; junction bases unmatched: 7. Germline CDR1 is ENHRY and CDR2 is SYGVKD. CDR3 length equals 14 residues. The CDR3 spells CASGTGITNYGYTF. The CDR3 region has the DNA TGTGCCAGCGGGACAGGAATTACTAACTATGGCTACACCTTC.

This chain uses TRBV5-1 with TRBJ2-1; 8 positions match TRBD1. The CDR3 extends over 14 amino acids. Germline V gene sequence: CDR1 SGHRS, CDR2 YFSETQ. The ends lost 3 bases at V and 7 bases at J; junction bases unmatched: 6. The CDR3 loop reads CASSWTGLRNEQFF. The CDR3 nucleotides are TGCGCCAGCAGCTGGACAGGGTTGAGAAATGAGCAGTTCTTC.

This chain's CDR3 is CASSPKPGGRMVGELFF. In DNA, the CDR3 is TGCGCCAGCAGCCCCAAGCCGGGCGGGAGAATGGTCGGGGAGCTGTTTTTT. The chain uses TRBV4-3 and TRBJ2-2; 7 positions match TRBD2. Trimming cost V 4 bases and J 7 bases; bases outside gene matches: 15. This CDR3 is built from 17 residues. Germline CDR1 reads LGHNA; CDR2 reads YSLEER.

The genes are TRBV9 and TRBJ2-1, with 8 nucleotides matching TRBD2. CDR3 length: 16 amino acids. Germline assignment: CDR1 SGDLS and CDR2 YYNGEE. Losses at the gene ends were 3 bases for V and 0 bases for J; bases not matched to a gene: 5. The CDR3 bases are TGTGCCAGCAGCGGATTAGCGGGGTTCTCCTACAATGAGCAGTTCTTC. Translating it yields CASSGLAGFSYNEQFF.

This chain uses TRBV29-1 with TRBJ1-1, with D perhaps matching TRBD1 (6 bases). Germline V CDR1 and CDR2: SQVTM, ANQGSEA. V shed 4 bases and J shed 6 bases, with 24 bases lying between them. The length of the CDR3 is 16 residues. In DNA, the CDR3 is TGCAGCGTTGCTCCCGGGACACCTTTTCCGGACGCTGAAGCTTTCTTT. Amino acids: CSVAPGTPFPDAEAFF.

The J gene is TRBJ2-1, the V gene TRBV28; the D gene is possibly TRBD2 (6 bases). CDR1 is MDHEN, CDR2 SYDVKM, per germline. The CDR3 consists of 15 residues. The V end lost 3 bases, the J end lost 4 bases, and 13 bases lay between the germline ends. DNA of the CDR3: TGTGCCAGCAGTTTGGAGGGCTGGGGTTACAATGAGCAGTTCTTC. It translates to CASSLEGWGYNEQFF.

The chain recombines TRBV5-8 with TRBJ2-3; 7 bases are shared with TRBD1. The length of the CDR3 is 14 residues. Germline trimming cut 2 bases from V and 3 bases from J; bases unmatched to any gene: 3. Looked up from germline, CDR1 is SGHTS and CDR2 is YDEGEE. The CDR3 sequence: CASSFDRETDTQYF. In DNA form, the CDR3 reads TGTGCCAGCAGCTTTGACAGGGAGACAGATACGCAGTATTTT.

The rearrangement links TRBV27 to TRBJ2-2; D gene ambiguous. V shed 3 bases and J shed 8 bases, with 7 bases lying between them. CDR3 length equals 12 residues. The germline V gene has CDR1 MNHEY and CDR2 SMNVEV (reference sequence). Here the CDR3 reads CASSFRYGELFF. In DNA, the CDR3 is TGTGCCAGCAGTTTCCGGTATGGGGAGCTGTTTTTT.

This chain joins TRBV7-2 and TRBJ2-1, with TRBD2 matching over 8 bases. Per the germline V gene, CDR1 is SGHTA and CDR2 is FQGNSA. The CDR3 length is 15 residues. V shed 5 bases and J 0 bases; nucleotides not matched to a gene: 3. In nucleotides, the CDR3 is TGTGCCAGCAGCAAGCGGGGGAGCTCCTACAATGAGCAGTTCTTC. Encoded protein: CASSKRGSSYNEQFF.

With regard to this clone: The sample holds other DNA sequences that translate to the same CDR3. The genes are TRBV7-9 and TRBJ2-1; TRBD1 aligns across 7 bases. The germline gives CDR1 SEHNR, CDR2 FQNEAQ (reference sequence). There are 14 residues in the CDR3. J was trimmed by 2 bases and V by 5 bases; bases with no gene match: 3. The CDR3 reads CASSLGTAYNEQFF. In DNA, the CDR3 is TGTGCCAGCAGCCTCGGGACAGCCTACAATGAGCAGTTCTTC. The variable domain in full, with the rest retrieved from reference TRBV7-9 and TRBJ2-1, is DTGVSQNPRHKITKRGQNVTFRCDPISEHNRLYWYRQTLGQGPEFLTYFQNEAQLEKSRLLSDRFSAERPKGSFSTLEIQRTEQGDSAMYLCASSLGTAYNEQFFGPGTRLTVL.